Sequencing of this T cell receptor (beta chain) was carried out in a study of blood T cell repertoires in COVID-19. The V gene's germline CDR1 is MDHEN and CDR2 SYDVKM. The V end was cut by 5 bases, the J end by 2 bases, with 12 bases between. This CDR3 has 14 residues. Per the original methods: Reference gene primer amplification in the assay estimated nucleated cell counts. Generated by immunoSEQ multiplex PCR, the TCRdb table keeps only in-frame clones and is missing some. The V and J calls and the clone size are those of that table, but D and trimming were determined from the DNA. The table has about 310,000 clones, 70% to 90% seen once.

Sequencing was carried out using peripheral blood. The genes are TRBV28 and TRBJ1-2, with a possible D match to TRBD1 (6 bases). The clonotype was recovered from a woman between 45 and 60 years old who had recovered from COVID-19. CDR3 sequence (DNA): TGTGCCAGCAGTCGCGATCAGGGGAACTATGGCTACACCTTC. This translates into CASSRDQGNYGYTF.